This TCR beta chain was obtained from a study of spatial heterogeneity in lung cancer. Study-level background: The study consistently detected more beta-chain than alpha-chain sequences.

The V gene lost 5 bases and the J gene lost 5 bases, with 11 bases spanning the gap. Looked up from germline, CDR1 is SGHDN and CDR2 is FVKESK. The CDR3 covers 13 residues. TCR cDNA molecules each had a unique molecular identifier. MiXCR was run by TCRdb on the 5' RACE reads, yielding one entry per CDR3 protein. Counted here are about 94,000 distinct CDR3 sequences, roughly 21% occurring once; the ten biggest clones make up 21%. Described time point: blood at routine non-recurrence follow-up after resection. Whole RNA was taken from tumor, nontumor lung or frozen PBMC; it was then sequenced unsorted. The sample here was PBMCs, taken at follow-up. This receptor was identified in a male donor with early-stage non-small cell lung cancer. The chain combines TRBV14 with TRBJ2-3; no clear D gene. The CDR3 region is CASSKNNGDTQYF. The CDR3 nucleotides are TGTGCCAGCAGCAAGAATAATGGAGATACGCAGTATTTT.